The 12 T cell receptor beta chains given below trace back to one sample, sequenced in a study of T cell repertoires in cytomegalovirus infection. These TCRs' antigens remain unknown. TCRdb redid the calling of the reads with MiXCR, one entry per CDR3 protein. The data show a few hundred thousand distinct CDR3 sequences, about a third seen once. Sample: cultured PBMCs, taken from culture after CMV antigen stimulation. The receptors were gathered from a human donor in good health (CMV status not recorded). Some clones in this sample may be carry-over from other donors' samples.

This clonotype showed up just a few times. The V call is TRBV20-1, the J call TRBJ2-3, with D tentatively TRBD2 (6 bases). The CDR3 is 17 residues long. V was shortened by 6 bases and J by 5 bases, with 27 bases between the two germline ends. Germline V gives CDR1 DFQATT, CDR2 SNEGSKA (reference sequence). The CDR3 is CSALLGRDPPFGDTQYF. CDR3 nucleotides: TGCAGTGCCCTCTTGGGGCGGGACCCGCCCTTTGGAGATACGCAGTATTTT.

The chain combines TRBV12-5 with TRBJ2-3; no firm D call. Germline V CDR1 and CDR2: LGHNT, FRNRAP. V was trimmed by 0 bases and J by 0 bases, leaving 16 bases between them. The CDR3 is 18 amino acids. CDR3 sequence: CASGLVRPPEFSTDTQYF. The CDR3 DNA is TGTGCTAGTGGTTTGGTACGACCCCCGGAATTCAGCACAGATACGCAGTATTTT. Variable domain in full (rest from reference TRBV12-5 and TRBJ2-3): DARVTQTPRHKVTEMGQEVTMRCQPILGHNTVFWYRQTMMQGLELLAYFRNRAPLDDSGMPKDRFSAEMPDATLATLKIQPSEPRDSAVYFCASGLVRPPEFSTDTQYFGPGTRLTVL.

The rearrangement uses TRBV6-2 or TRBV6-3 and TRBJ2-7, with 8 positions matching TRBD1. Germline V lookup: CDR1 MNHEY, CDR2 SVGEGT. The V and J ends lost 5 bases and 6 bases, in that order; junction bases with no gene match: 3. CDR3 length: 12 amino acids. This chain's CDR3 is CASSDRGSEQYV. The CDR3 bases are TGTGCCAGCAGTGACAGGGGAAGCGAGCAGTACGTC.

This chain connects TRBV7-2 to TRBJ1-2; TRBD1 might be the D (5 bases). The germline gives CDR1 SGHTA, CDR2 FQGNSA. The germline V and J ends were trimmed by 5 bases and 8 bases, with 24 bases remaining between them. CDR3 size: 16 residues. The CDR3 protein is CASSLPGRRGGVGYTF. The CDR3, as DNA: TGTGCCAGCAGCCTACCAGGGCGGAGGGGTGGAGTAGGCTACACCTTC.

There are a few counts of this clonotype. The chain uses TRBV7-2 and TRBJ1-2; 7 nucleotides line up with TRBD1. CDR3 length equals 14 residues. Looked up from germline, CDR1 is SGHTA and CDR2 is FQGNSA. V shed 6 bases and J 3 bases; nucleotides not matched to a gene: 7. CDR3 sequence reads: CASSYATGDYGYTF. The CDR3 DNA is TGTGCCAGCAGTTACGCTACAGGGGACTATGGCTACACCTTC. Full variable domain (missing parts from reference TRBV7-2 and TRBJ1-2): GAGVSQSPSNKVTEKGKDVELRCDPISGHTALYWYRQSLGQGLEFLIYFQGNSAPDKSGLPSDRFSAERTGGSVSTLTIQRTQQEDSAVYLCASSYATGDYGYTFGSGTRLTVV.

The chain uses TRBV7-2 and TRBJ1-4; 8 bases align to TRBD1. This CDR3 comprises 15 residues. After removal of 0 bases from V and 5 bases from J, the junction contained 2 bases not matched to a gene. In germline, CDR1 is SGHTA, CDR2 FQGNSA. The CDR3 spells CASSLAGQANEKLFF. CDR3 sequence (DNA): TGTGCCAGCAGCTTAGCGGGACAGGCCAATGAAAAACTGTTTTTT.

A few counts support this clonotype. The rearrangement joins TRBV12-3 or TRBV12-4 to TRBJ1-5; TRBD1 matches 7 bases. J gave up 8 bases and V 8 bases, and 9 bases lay outside the gene matches. The CDR3 sequence is 13 residues long. The DNA of the CDR3 is TGTGCCAGCCAAACAGGGGATCTGAAGCCCCAGCATTTT. It is translated as CASQTGDLKPQHF.

This clonotype came up a few times. V gene TRBV2 combines with J gene TRBJ1-6, with D perhaps matching TRBD1 (5 bases). There are 22 residues in the CDR3. Germline V gene sequence: CDR1 SNHLY, CDR2 FYNNEI. Trimming cost V 2 bases and J 0 bases, with 26 bases left between them. In DNA form, the CDR3 reads TGTGCCAGCAGTGAACTCTTCGGTCCGGGAGCTCGGAGGGGCTCCTATAATTCACCCCTCCACTTT. It translates to CASSELFGPGARRGSYNSPLHF.

The chain employs TRBV2 and TRBJ2-1; 11 bases are shared with TRBD2. The V segment lost 4 bases and the J segment 6 bases; nucleotides outside the gene matches: 2. This CDR3 region has 14 residues. Germline V lookup: CDR1 SNHLY, CDR2 FYNNEI. In DNA, the CDR3 is TGTGCCAGCAGTGTTAGCGGGAGGGCCAATGAGCAGTTCTTC. Amino acids: CASSVSGRANEQFF.

The J gene is TRBJ2-3, the V gene TRBV27; 7 nucleotides match TRBD2. Germline CDR1 reads MNHEY; CDR2 reads SMNVEV (reference sequence). V gave up 5 bases and J gave up 6 bases; unmatched junction bases: 17. This CDR3 comprises 17 residues. The CDR3 loop reads CASSPPRGEGSSDTQYF. DNA of the CDR3: TGTGCCAGCAGTCCCCCACGGGGGGAGGGGTCATCCGATACGCAGTATTTT.

The CDR3 nucleotides read TGTGCCAGCAGTTACCAAGGGGTGACCGGGGAGCTGTTTTTT. It is translated as CASSYQGVTGELFF. The V and J genes are TRBV6-2 or TRBV6-3 and TRBJ2-2, with a possible D match to TRBD1 (5 bases). Per the germline V gene, CDR1 is MNHEY and CDR2 is SVGEGT. Trimming removed 2 bases at V and 5 bases at J, with 9 bases between. The CDR3 contains 14 residues.

The rearrangement links TRBV6-2 or TRBV6-3 to TRBJ2-7; a possible D gene is TRBD2 (5 bases). This CDR3 spans 14 amino acids. Germline CDR1 reads MNHEY; CDR2 reads SVGEGT. Trimming cost V 2 bases and J 0 bases, with 8 bases left between them. Written as DNA, the CDR3 is TGTGCCAGCAGTTACCACGGGGACTCCTACGAGCAGTACTTC. Residues: CASSYHGDSYEQYF.